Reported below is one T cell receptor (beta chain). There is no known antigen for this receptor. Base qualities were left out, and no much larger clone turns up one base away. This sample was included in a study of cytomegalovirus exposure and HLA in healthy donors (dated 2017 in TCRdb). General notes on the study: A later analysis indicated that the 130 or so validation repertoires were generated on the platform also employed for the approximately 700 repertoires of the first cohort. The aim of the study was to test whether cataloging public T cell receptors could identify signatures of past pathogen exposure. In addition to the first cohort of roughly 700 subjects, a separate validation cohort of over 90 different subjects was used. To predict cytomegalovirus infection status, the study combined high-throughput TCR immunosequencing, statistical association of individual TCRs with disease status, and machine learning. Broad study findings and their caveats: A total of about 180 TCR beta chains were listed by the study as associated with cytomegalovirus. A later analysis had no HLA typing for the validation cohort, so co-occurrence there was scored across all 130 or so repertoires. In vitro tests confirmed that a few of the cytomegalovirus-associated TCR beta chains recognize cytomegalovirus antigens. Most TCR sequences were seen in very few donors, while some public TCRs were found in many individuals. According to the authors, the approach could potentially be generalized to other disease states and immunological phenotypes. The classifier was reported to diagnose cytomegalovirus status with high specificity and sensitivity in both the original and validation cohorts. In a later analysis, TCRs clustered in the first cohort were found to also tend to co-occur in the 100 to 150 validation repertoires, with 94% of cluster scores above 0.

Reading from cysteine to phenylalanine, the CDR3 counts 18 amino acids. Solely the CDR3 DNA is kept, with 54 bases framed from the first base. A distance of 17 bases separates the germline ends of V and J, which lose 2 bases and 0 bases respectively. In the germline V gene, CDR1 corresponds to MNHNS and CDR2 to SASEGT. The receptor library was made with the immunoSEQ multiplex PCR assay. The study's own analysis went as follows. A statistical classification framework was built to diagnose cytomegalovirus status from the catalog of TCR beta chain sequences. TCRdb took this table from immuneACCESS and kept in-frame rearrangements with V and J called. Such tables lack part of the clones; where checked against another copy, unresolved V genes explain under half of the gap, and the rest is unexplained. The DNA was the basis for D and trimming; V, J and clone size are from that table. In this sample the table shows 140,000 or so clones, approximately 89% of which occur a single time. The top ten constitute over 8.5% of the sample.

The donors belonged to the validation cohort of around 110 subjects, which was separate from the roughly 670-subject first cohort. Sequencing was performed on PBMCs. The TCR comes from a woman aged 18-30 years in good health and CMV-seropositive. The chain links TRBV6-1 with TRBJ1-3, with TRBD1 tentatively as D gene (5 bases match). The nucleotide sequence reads TGTGCCAGCAGTGAATCGCCCAGGGAAAAGGTCTCTGGAAACACCATATATTTT. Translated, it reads CASSESPREKVSGNTIYF.